This passage covers 9 T cell receptor beta chains from one sample sequenced in a study of identical twins (TCRdb year 2016). Receptors were amplified or captured by 5' RACE. Sequencing used an Illumina HiSeq 2000. The public reads were quality trimmed at Q25 with fastp and then assembled into clones with MiXCR by TCRdb, keeping productive beta chains. Identical CDR3 proteins give one entry, which carries the most common genes and DNA. The sample table shows a few hundred thousand distinct CDR3 sequences, and about 9% are seen once. The leading ten clones occupy under 10% of the sample. The sequenced sample consisted of naive T cells sorted from blood. Sample cell subset or site, as interpreted from the label and publication: cells isolated with a human naive T-cell isolation kit. The origin of the receptors is a woman aged 45 to 65 in good health.

The genes are TRBV20-1 and TRBJ2-1; 11 positions match TRBD2. CDR3 length: 14 residues. Trimming took 5 bases from V and 4 from J; bases not matched to a gene: 4. Germline loops: CDR1 DFQATT, CDR2 SNEGSKA (reference sequence). DNA of the CDR3: TGCAGTGCTGAGGGACTAGCGGCATACAATGAGCAGTTCTTC. Translation: CSAEGLAAYNEQFF.

The chain combines TRBV6-2 or TRBV6-3 with TRBJ2-3; D is perhaps TRBD1 (6 bases). Deletions cut 6 bases from V and 9 bases from J, with 13 bases between. This CDR3 region has 12 residues. Germline-derived CDR1 and CDR2 are MNHEY and SVGEGT. CDR3 nucleotides: TGTGCCAGCAGACAGGGCCCGTTGACGCAGTATTTT. Translated: CASRQGPLTQYF.

This clonotype was observed at least ten times. This chain uses TRBV12-3 or TRBV12-4 with TRBJ2-7; D gene uncertain. This CDR3 is 12 amino acids long. V lost 4 bases and J 3 bases, leaving 7 bases between the germline ends. For the CDR3, the DNA is TGTGCCAGCAGTTATAACTTCTACGAGCAGTACGTC. Translating it yields CASSYNFYEQYV.

This clonotype was recorded many times. This rearrangement joins TRBV20-1 to TRBJ2-7; unclear D gene. Between the trimmed V and J ends, which lost 3 bases and 6 bases, there was a span of 30 bases. Germline CDR1 is DFQATT and CDR2 is SNEGSKA (reference sequence). The CDR3 length is 18 residues. DNA for the CDR3: TGCAGTGCTAGTGCAAGAAAACCGAGAATTGAACGAGAGGCCGAGCAGTACTTC. It codes for CSASARKPRIEREAEQYF.

This clonotype was counted between two and nine times. This chain connects TRBV11-3 to TRBJ2-1; 8 nucleotides line up with TRBD2. The germline V gene has CDR1 SGHNT and CDR2 YENEEA. V gave up 8 bases and J gave up 7 bases; unmatched junction bases: 7. This CDR3 has 13 amino acids. CDR3 amino acids: CASVGRGRNEQFF. As DNA, the CDR3 is TGTGCCAGCGTCGGGAGGGGGAGAAATGAGCAGTTCTTC.

This clonotype was seen ten or more times. The chain carries TRBV5-1 and TRBJ1-5; the D gene is possibly TRBD1 (6 bases). The CDR3 runs 16 residues. V lost 0 bases, J lost 5 bases, and 15 bases lay in between. Germline CDR1 reads SGHRS; CDR2 reads YFSETQ. This chain's CDR3 is CASSLAGQGRYQPQHF. The DNA for the CDR3 is TGCGCCAGCAGCTTGGCGGGGCAGGGGAGGTATCAGCCCCAGCATTTT.

The chain combines TRBV7-9 with TRBJ2-7, with D unresolved. V dropped 4 bases and J dropped 5 bases, with 9 bases sitting between them. Germline V gene data show CDR1 as SEHNR and CDR2 as FQNEAQ (reference sequence). This CDR3 has 12 amino acids. CDR3 in amino acids: CASSSRLHEQYF. In DNA form, the CDR3 reads TGTGCCAGCAGCTCAAGACTCCACGAGCAGTACTTC.

CDR3: CASSITSGSLYEQYF. CDR3 DNA sequence: TGCGCCAGCAGCATAACTAGCGGGAGTCTCTACGAGCAGTACTTC. This chain joins TRBV5-1 and TRBJ2-7; 11 positions match TRBD2. After removal of 4 bases from V and 3 bases from J, the junction contained 6 bases not matched to a gene. The CDR3 extends over 15 amino acids. Germline CDR1 and CDR2: SGHRS and YFSETQ.

Notes on this clonotype: This may come from a read error, since a much larger clone is one base off. The conserved closing phenylalanine or tryptophan is absent in this CDR3, likely reflecting a read error. The CDR3 is CASSQTGGLALHY. The CDR3 DNA reads TGTGCCAGCAGTCAAACAGGGGGTTTGGCCCTCCACTAT. V is TRBV12-3 or TRBV12-4 and J is TRBJ1-6; TRBD1 matches at 8 bases. The CDR3 spans 13 residues. V lost 5 bases and J lost 14; bases outside the gene matches: 8.